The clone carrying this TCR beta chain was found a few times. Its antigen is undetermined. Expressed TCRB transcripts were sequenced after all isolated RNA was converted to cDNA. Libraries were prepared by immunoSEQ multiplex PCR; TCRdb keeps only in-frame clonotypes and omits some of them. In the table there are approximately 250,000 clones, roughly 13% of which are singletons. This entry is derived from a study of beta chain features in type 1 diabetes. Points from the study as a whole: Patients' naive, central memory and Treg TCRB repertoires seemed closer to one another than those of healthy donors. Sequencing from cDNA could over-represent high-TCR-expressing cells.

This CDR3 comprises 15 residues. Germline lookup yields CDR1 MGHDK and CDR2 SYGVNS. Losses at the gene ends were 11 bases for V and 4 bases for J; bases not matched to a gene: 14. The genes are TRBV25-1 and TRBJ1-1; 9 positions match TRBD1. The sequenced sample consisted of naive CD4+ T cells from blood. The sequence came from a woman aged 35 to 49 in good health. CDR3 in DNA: TGTGCCGCACGTTCGGGGACAGGGTATGTCACTGAAGCTTTCTTT. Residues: CAARSGTGYVTEAFF.